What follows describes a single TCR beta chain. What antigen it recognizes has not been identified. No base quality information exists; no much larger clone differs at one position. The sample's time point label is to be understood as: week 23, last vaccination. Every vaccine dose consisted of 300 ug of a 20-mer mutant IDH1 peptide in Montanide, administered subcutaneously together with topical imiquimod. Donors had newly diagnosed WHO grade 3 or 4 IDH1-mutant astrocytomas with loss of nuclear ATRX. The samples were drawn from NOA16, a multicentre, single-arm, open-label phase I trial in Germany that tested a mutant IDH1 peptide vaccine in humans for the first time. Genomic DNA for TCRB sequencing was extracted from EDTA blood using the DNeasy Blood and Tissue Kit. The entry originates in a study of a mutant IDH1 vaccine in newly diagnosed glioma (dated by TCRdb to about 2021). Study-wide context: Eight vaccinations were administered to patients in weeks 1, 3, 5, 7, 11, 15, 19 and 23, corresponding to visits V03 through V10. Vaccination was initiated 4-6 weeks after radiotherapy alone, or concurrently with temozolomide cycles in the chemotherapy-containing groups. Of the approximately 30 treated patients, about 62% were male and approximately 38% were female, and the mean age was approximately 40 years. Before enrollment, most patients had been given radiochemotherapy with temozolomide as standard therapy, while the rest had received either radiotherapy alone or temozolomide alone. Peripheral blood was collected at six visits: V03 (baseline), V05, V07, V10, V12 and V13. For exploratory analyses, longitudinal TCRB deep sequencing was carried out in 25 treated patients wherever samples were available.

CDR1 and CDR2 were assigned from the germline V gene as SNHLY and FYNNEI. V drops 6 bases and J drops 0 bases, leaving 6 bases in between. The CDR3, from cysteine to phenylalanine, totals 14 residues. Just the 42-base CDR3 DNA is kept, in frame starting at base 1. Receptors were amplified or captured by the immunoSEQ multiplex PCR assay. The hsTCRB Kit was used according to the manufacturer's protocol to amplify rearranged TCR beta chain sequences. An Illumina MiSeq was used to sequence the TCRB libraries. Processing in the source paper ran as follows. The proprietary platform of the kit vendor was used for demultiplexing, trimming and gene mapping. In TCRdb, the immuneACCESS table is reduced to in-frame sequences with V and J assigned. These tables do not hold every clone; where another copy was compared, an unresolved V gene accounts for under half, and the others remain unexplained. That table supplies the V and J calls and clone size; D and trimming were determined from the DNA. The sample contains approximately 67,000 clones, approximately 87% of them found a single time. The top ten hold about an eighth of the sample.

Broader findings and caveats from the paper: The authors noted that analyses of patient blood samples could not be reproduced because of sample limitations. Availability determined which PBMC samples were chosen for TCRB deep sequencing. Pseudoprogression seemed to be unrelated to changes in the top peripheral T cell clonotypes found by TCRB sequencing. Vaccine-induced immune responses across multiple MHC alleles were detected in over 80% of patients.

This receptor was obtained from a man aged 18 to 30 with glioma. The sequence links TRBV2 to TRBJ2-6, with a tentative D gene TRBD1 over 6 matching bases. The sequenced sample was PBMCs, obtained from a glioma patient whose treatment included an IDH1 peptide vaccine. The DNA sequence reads TGTGCCAGCAGGGGGGCCTCTGGGGCCAACGTCCTGACTTTC. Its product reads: CASRGASGANVLTF.